This is a list of T cell receptor beta chains from one sample in a study of blood T cells in healthy people across ages. Using its own MiXCR run on the 5' RACE reads, TCRdb lists one record per CDR3 protein. The table shows roughly 730,000 distinct CDR3 sequences, with roughly 50% occurring only once. The sequencing input was blood. These receptors all stem from a man in his forties or fifties in good health. The CDR3 runs from the conserved cysteine through the conserved F or W.

TRBV6-2/TRBV6-3,18,TRBJ1-5,CASTTVGSGGYSNQPQHF
TRBV28,12,TRBJ1-2,CASKEGNYGYTF
TRBV7-2,13,TRBJ2-3,CASSLDRSGVLYF
TRBV27,15,TRBJ2-7,CASSLSTSGYYEQYF
TRBV5-1,15,TRBJ1-1,CASSPWATQNTEAFF
TRBV11-2,15,TRBJ2-7,CASSFSQGARNEQYF
TRBV29-1,13,TRBJ2-1,CSGGSSAGNEQFF
TRBV9,14,TRBJ1-6,CASGRGRGRSPLHF
TRBV28,14,TRBJ2-6,CASSFPTGANVLTF
TRBV10-3,11,TRBJ2-1,CAISPENEQFF
TRBV6-6,16,TRBJ1-1,CASTQSMGYMGTEAFF
TRBV12-3/TRBV12-4,15,TRBJ1-5,CASLKARRAGQPQHF
TRBV6-1,13,TRBJ2-5,CASTTGGDETQYF
TRBV6-5,17,TRBJ1-1,CASSYHLNEGVNTEAFF
TRBV7-2,17,NA,CASSPSLAGGTGYEQYF
TRBV24-1,16,TRBJ2-1,CATSDRDRGSRNEQFF
TRBV7-2,15,TRBJ2-7,CASSFWLATTTEQYF
TRBV2,15,TRBJ2-4,CASSDQGTAKNIQYF
TRBV10-3,18,TRBJ2-1,CAISESIGAASSYNEQFF
TRBV3-1,16,TRBJ2-7,CASSQLGRGRVYEQYF
TRBV6-6,13,TRBJ2-5,CASQAGAGETQYF
TRBV5-5,14,NA,CASSSGQNSYEQYF
TRBV20-1,18,TRBJ2-3,CSARDGLAGPAPPDTQYF
TRBV20-1,14,TRBJ1-6,CSARDRQGISPLHF
TRBV9,18,TRBJ2-3,CASSVVSGPAQRTDTQYF
TRBV20-1,17,TRBJ1-5,CSARDPGTGGLNQPQHF
TRBV2,14,TRBJ2-7,CASRSSGNSYEQYF
TRBV19,15,TRBJ2-1,CASSASTGGYNEQFF
TRBV20-1,13,TRBJ2-1,CGLLAGGTSEQFF
TRBV20-1,15,TRBJ1-2,CSARAPTGAAHGYTF
TRBV28,13,TRBJ1-2,CASRVQGLYGYTF
TRBV13,15,TRBJ2-5,CASSPRTGARETQYF
TRBV29-1,18,TRBJ2-6,CSVEVMIPLSPGANVLTF
TRBV7-2,18,TRBJ2-5,CASSSSSQGVGIQETQYF
TRBV2,16,TRBJ2-3,CASSDASGDSTDTQYF
TRBV29-1,12,TRBJ1-2,CSVVVALYGSAF
TRBV24-1,15,TRBJ1-2,CATSEGSRMNYGYTF